This T cell receptor (beta chain) originates from a study of radiotherapy plus CTLA-4 blockade in lung cancer. Looking at the study overall: Objective responses emerged in around 18% of patients, and around 29% attained disease control. Whole-study results and caveats: Blood TCR clones of tumor origin expanded after radiotherapy plus ipilimumab. Interferon-beta, together with early blood T cell clone dynamics, reportedly best predicted response.

CDR1 and CDR2 from the germline V gene are MNHEY and SMNVEV (reference sequence). The CDR3 spans 15 residues. Trimming left V 4 bases short and J 8 bases short, with 20 bases between. Enrolled patients, whose metastatic non-small-cell lung cancer was chemo-refractory, received focal radiation plus CTLA-4 blockade with ipilimumab. Data came from immunoSEQ multiplex PCR; TCRdb stores just in-frame clones and leaves some out. The table records tens of thousands of clones, around 86% of them present only once. This clone was found a few times. Its antigen is currently unknown. The receptor comes from a human donor with non-small cell lung cancer who had stable disease on radiotherapy plus ipilimumab. The chain links TRBV27 to TRBJ1-2, with D possibly being TRBD1 (6 bases). The material was peripheral blood, obtained from a patient treated with radiotherapy plus ipilimumab. This CDR3 is CASSSAGTLKAGYTF. The CDR3 DNA is TGTGCCAGCAGTTCCGCCGGGACACTCAAAGCGGGCTACACCTTC.